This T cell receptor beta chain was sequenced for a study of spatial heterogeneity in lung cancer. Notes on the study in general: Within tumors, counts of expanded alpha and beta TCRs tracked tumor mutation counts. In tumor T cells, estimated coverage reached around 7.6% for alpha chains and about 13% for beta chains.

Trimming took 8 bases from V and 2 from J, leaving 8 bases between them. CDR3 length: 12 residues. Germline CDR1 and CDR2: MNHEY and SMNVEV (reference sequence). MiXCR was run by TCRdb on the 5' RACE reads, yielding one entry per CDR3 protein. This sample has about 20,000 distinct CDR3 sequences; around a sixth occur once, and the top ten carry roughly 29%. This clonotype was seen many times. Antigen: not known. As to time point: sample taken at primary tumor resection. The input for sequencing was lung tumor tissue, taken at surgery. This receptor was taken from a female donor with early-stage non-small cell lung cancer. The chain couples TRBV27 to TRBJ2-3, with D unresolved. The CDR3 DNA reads TGTGCCAGCCGAAGATCCACAGATACGCAGTATTTT. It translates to CASRRSTDTQYF.